A selection of T cell receptor beta chains follows, all from one sample in a study of blood T cell repertoires in COVID-19. The table came from immunoSEQ multiplex PCR; TCRdb's copy has only in-frame clones and leaves some out. The data show 250,000 to 350,000 clones, approximately 86% seen once. Material for sequencing was peripheral blood. The receptors here all came from a woman in her 70s with COVID-19, enrolled during active disease. CDR3s include the opening cysteine and the closing phenylalanine or tryptophan. Each record gives: clone size, V gene, D gene, J gene, CDR3 length, CDR3 protein, CDR3 DNA. The D gene is left open where the match is weak. The size of a clone is reported for some rows only, either as once, few or many, or as a class for expanded clones.

>NA|TRBV4-3|NA|TRBJ1-4|15
CASSQEGQGYEKLFF
TGCGCCAGCAGCCAAGAAGGCCAGGGGTATGAAAAACTGTTTTTT
>many|TRBV7-2|NA|TRBJ1-5|14
CASSLSFSNQPQHF
TGTGCCAGCAGCCTCAGTTTTTCCAATCAGCCCCAGCATTTT
>NA|TRBV9|TRBD1|TRBJ1-3|16
CASSSSDRAYGNTIYF
TGTGCCAGCAGCTCCTCCGACAGGGCTTACGGAAACACCATATATTTT
>NA|TRBV6-4|NA|TRBJ1-2|13
CASSEGQNYGYTF
TGTGCCAGCAGTGAGGGACAAAACTATGGCTACACCTTC
>NA|TRBV7-9|NA|TRBJ2-3|11
CASSLRDTQYF
TGTGCCAGCAGCTTACGGGATACGCAGTATTTT
>NA|TRBV7-2|TRBD2|TRBJ2-7|16
CASSPGLAGSSYEQYF
TGTGCCAGCAGCCCGGGACTAGCCGGTAGCTCCTACGAGCAGTACTTC
>NA|TRBV19|NA|TRBJ1-2|14
CASRRTDGNYGYTF
TGTGCCAGTAGACGGACAGATGGGAACTATGGCTACACCTTC
>NA|TRBV28|TRBD1|TRBJ2-2|14
CASRDRVNTGELFF
TGTGCCAGCAGGGACAGGGTAAACACCGGGGAGCTGTTTTTT
>NA|TRBV7-3|TRBD1|TRBJ2-3|16
CASSSTPDRGADTQYF
TGTGCCAGCAGCTCCACCCCTGACAGGGGAGCAGATACGCAGTATTTT
>NA|TRBV28|NA|TRBJ1-1|14
CASSLYSLNTEAFF
TGTGCCAGCAGTTTATATTCCCTAAACACTGAAGCTTTCTTT
>NA|TRBV7-2|NA|TRBJ2-7|14
CASSLVGVAYEQYF
TGTGCCAGCAGCTTAGTTGGAGTCGCCTACGAGCAGTACTTC
>NA|TRBV30|NA|TRBJ1-2|14
CAWSGAPADYGYTF
TGTGCCTGGAGTGGAGCCCCGGCGGACTATGGCTACACCTTC
>NA|TRBV25-1|TRBD2|TRBJ2-5|14
CASSPAGAQETQYF
TGTGCCAGCAGCCCAGCGGGGGCCCAAGAGACCCAGTACTTC
>NA|TRBV7-2|TRBD2|TRBJ2-1|16
CASSPRLAGAYNEQFF
TGTGCCAGCAGCCCACGACTAGCGGGGGCCTACAATGAGCAGTTCTTC
>NA|TRBV6-2/TRBV6-3|NA|TRBJ1-5|16
CASSLNGYPGNQPQHF
TGTGCCAGCAGCCTAAATGGTTACCCGGGCAATCAGCCCCAGCATTTT
>NA|TRBV2|NA|TRBJ2-7|13
CASRRAIPYEQYF
TGTGCCAGCAGAAGAGCGATCCCCTACGAGCAGTACTTC
>NA|TRBV19|NA|TRBJ1-5|13
CASSIGGSEPQHF
TGTGCCAGTAGTATAGGAGGGAGCGAGCCCCAGCATTTT
>NA|TRBV5-7|TRBD1|TRBJ1-5|18
CASSPDRDRGRPNQPQHF
TGTGCCAGCAGCCCAGACAGGGACAGAGGACGGCCTAATCAGCCCCAGCATTTT
>NA|TRBV28|TRBD2|TRBJ2-2|15
CAAAGLAENTGELFF
TGTGCCGCGGCCGGACTAGCGGAAAACACCGGGGAGCTGTTTTTT
>NA|TRBV6-5|NA|TRBJ1-4|14
CASSEGRGGEKLFF
TGTGCCAGCAGCGAGGGAAGGGGGGGTGAAAAACTGTTTTTT
>NA|TRBV3-1/TRBV3-2|TRBD1|TRBJ2-7|13
CASSQSGQNEQYF
TGTGCCAGCAGCCAATCGGGACAGAACGAGCAGTACTTC
>NA|TRBV24-1|NA|TRBJ2-2|14
CATSGSGNTGELFF
TGTGCCACCAGTGGGTCGGGAAACACCGGGGAGCTGTTTTTT
>NA|TRBV6-5|NA|TRBJ1-2|15
CASSRLAGVGYGYTF
TGTGCCAGCAGCCGCCTGGCAGGGGTCGGATATGGCTACACCTTC